This record concerns one T cell receptor (beta chain) sequence. The data derive from a study of blood T cell repertoires in COVID-19. Study background: The United States, Italy and Spain supplied acute and convalescent COVID-19 samples. PBMCs, B-cell-depleted T cells, or T cells provided the cDNA or gDNA that made up the material.

Per the original methods: For nucleated cells, counts were estimated from reference gene primer amplification. Sequencing was performed with immunoSEQ multiplex PCR; in TCRdb, only in-frame clones are kept and a portion is missing. The V and J calls and clone size are taken from that table; D and trimming were inferred from the DNA. The repertoire holds about 150,000 clones, with over 75% as singletons. Seattle's enrolled individuals joined amid active infection and were then monitored longitudinally. This CDR3 contains 12 residues. The V end was cut by 7 bases, the J end by 8 bases, with 14 bases between.

The sample comprised peripheral blood. The chain links TRBV12-3 or TRBV12-4 to TRBJ1-1; no definite D call. The clonotype originates from a man aged 80 or over with COVID-19, enrolled during active disease. Here the CDR3 reads CASNLKGREAFF. For the CDR3, the DNA is TGTGCCAGCAATCTAAAAGGGAGGGAAGCTTTCTTT.